The clone carrying this T cell receptor beta chain has more than one count but fewer than ten. TCRdb reprocessed the RT-PCR reads with MiXCR, giving one entry per CDR3 protein. Among some 150,000 distinct CDR3 sequences, over 35% were seen once, and the ten largest hold around 50%. This record belongs to a study of patients and donors after allogeneic stem cell transplantation. Trimming stripped 7 bases from V and 3 bases from J, with 13 bases between. The CDR3 extends over 13 amino acids. Germline CDR1 and CDR2: MDHEN and SYDVKM. V usage is TRBV28 and J usage is TRBJ2-7, with D perhaps matching TRBD1 (6 bases). The sequence derives from a human donor who was either an allogeneic HSCT recipient or a stem cell or donor lymphocyte infusion donor (not recorded which). It is not recorded whose cells these are; they may come from a transplant donor. The material sequenced was blood, either unsorted or a sorted T cell fraction (not recorded which). The CDR3 DNA reads as TGTGCCAGCACCAAACAGGGAGACTACGAGCAGTACGTC. This codes for CASTKQGDYEQYV.